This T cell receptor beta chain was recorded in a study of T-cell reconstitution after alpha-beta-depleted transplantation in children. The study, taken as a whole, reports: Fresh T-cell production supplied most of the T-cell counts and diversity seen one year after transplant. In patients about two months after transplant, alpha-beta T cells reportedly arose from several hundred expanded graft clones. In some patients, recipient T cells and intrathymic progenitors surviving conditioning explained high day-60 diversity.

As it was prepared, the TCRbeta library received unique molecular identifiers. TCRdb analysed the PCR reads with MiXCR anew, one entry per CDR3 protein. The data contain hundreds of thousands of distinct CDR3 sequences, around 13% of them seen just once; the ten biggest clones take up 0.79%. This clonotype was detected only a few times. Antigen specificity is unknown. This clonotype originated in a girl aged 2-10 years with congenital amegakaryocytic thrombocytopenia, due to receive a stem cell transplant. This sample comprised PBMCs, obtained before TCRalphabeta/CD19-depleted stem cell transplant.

CDR3 DNA sequence: TGCAGCGTTACGACAGGGGGCTTTGGCGAGCAGTACTTC. It is translated as CSVTTGGFGEQYF. This chain joins TRBV29-1 and TRBJ2-7; TRBD1 agrees at 10 bases. This CDR3 contains 13 residues. Germline values: CDR1 SQVTM, CDR2 ANQGSEA. V trimming: 5 bases; J trimming: 6 bases; junction bases outside the gene matches: 7.